Each of the 15 T cell receptor beta chains below was sequenced from the same sample in a study of blood T cell repertoires in COVID-19. Measured with immunoSEQ multiplex PCR; TCRdb has only the in-frame clones, and not every one. The sample carries approximately 240,000 clones, over 75% recorded once. The sample was peripheral blood. The receptors stem from a woman between 35 and 50 years old who had recovered from COVID-19.

This clone was found a few times. V usage is TRBV6-2 or TRBV6-3 and J usage is TRBJ1-2; a possible D gene is TRBD1 (5 bases). CDR1 is MNHEY, CDR2 SVGEGT, per germline. The CDR3 consists of 14 residues. V was cut by 2 bases and J by 4 bases, with 11 bases left in between. This CDR3 is CASSYDHRLYGYTF. CDR3 DNA sequence: TGTGCCAGCAGTTACGACCACAGGCTCTATGGCTACACCTTC.

Details on this clone: Other DNA sequences within the sample encode an identical CDR3. The chain carries TRBV4-1 and TRBJ2-3; 8 bases are a match to TRBD2. Germline V lookup: CDR1 MGHRA, CDR2 YSYEKL. V dropped 6 bases and J dropped 0; count of bases not matched to a gene: 2. CDR3 size: 14 residues. The CDR3 is CASRERGSTDTQYF. The CDR3 DNA sequence: TGCGCCAGCAGAGAGCGGGGGAGCACAGATACGCAGTATTTT.

This clone has only a few counts. The chain joins TRBV2 to TRBJ1-2, with D possibly matching TRBD1 (6 bases). The CDR3 consists of 13 residues. Germline CDR1 is SNHLY and CDR2 is FYNNEI. Trimming removed 6 bases from V and 8 bases from J, with 16 bases in between. The CDR3 region is CASSRGGGFGYTF. As DNA, the CDR3 is TGTGCCAGCAGCCGCGGGGGGGGCTTCGGCTACACCTTC.

In its sample, this clone was seen once. CDR3 amino acids: CASSQDQGVGYGYTF. CDR3 sequence (DNA): TGTGCCAGCAGCCAAGATCAGGGGGTAGGCTATGGCTACACCTTC. This rearrangement joins TRBV4-2 to TRBJ1-2; 7 bases are a match to TRBD1. Germline CDR1 is LGHNA and CDR2 is YNFKEQ. The length of the CDR3 is 15 residues. V trimming: 0 bases; J trimming: 4 bases; junction bases outside the gene matches: 5.

The chain recombines TRBV27 with TRBJ1-1; 7 positions agree with TRBD1. Germline V gene data show CDR1 as MNHEY and CDR2 as SMNVEV (reference sequence). Trimming cost V 5 bases and J 1 base; bases outside gene matches: 4. This CDR3 is built from 14 residues. CDR3 coding DNA: TGTGCCAGCAGTAGGACAGGAGGGAACACTGAAGCTTTCTTT. It is translated as CASSRTGGNTEAFF.

J is TRBJ1-2 and V is TRBV11-3; D gene unclear. CDR3 size: 13 residues. Trimming stripped 4 bases from V and 8 bases from J, with 14 bases between. Germline-derived CDR1 and CDR2 are SGHNT and YENEEA. CDR3 region: CASSYARFRGYTF. In DNA, the CDR3 is TGTGCCAGCAGCTATGCGAGGTTTAGAGGCTACACCTTC.

V is TRBV4-1 and J is TRBJ2-7, with 7 bases that match TRBD2. The germline V gene encodes CDR1 MGHRA and CDR2 YSYEKL. After removal of 4 bases from V and 6 bases from J, the junction contained 12 bases not matched to a gene. This CDR3 spans 15 amino acids. This chain's CDR3 is CASSPPYGGGGEQYF. CDR3 nucleotide sequence: TGCGCCAGCAGCCCCCCCTATGGGGGGGGAGGCGAGCAGTACTTC.

The J gene is TRBJ2-2, the V gene TRBV19, with 7 bases that match TRBD1. Per the germline V gene, CDR1 is LNHDA and CDR2 is SQIVND (reference sequence). The CDR3 has 15 residues. V was clipped by 7 bases and J by 4 bases; unmatched bases: 9. CDR3 nucleotides: TGTGCCAGTATTAGACAGGGAAAAGTCACCGGGGAGCTGTTTTTT. Translating it yields CASIRQGKVTGELFF.

The genes are TRBV6-5 and TRBJ2-3; D remains unclear. Per the germline V gene, CDR1 is MNHEY and CDR2 is SVGAGI. The ends were cut back, 2 bases at V and 3 bases at J, with 6 bases in the middle. The CDR3 loop spans 13 amino acids. The DNA of the CDR3 is TGTGCCAGCAGTTACCTTATAACAGATACGCAGTATTTT. Its translation: CASSYLITDTQYF.

This sequence joins TRBV5-1 and TRBJ2-7; 9 bases are a match to TRBD2. Germline loops: CDR1 SGHRS, CDR2 YFSETQ. V gave up 0 bases and J gave up 7 bases; unmatched junction bases: 8. The CDR3 contains 15 residues. CDR3 nucleotides: TGCGCCAGCAGCTTGGGAACTAGCGGGCAGTCGGAGCAGTACTTC. Encoded protein: CASSLGTSGQSEQYF.

The chain is built from TRBV25-1 and TRBJ2-1; 8 nucleotides align to TRBD2. The germline gives CDR1 MGHDK, CDR2 SYGVNS. With V trimmed by 6 bases and J by 3 bases, 7 bases remained unmatched. CDR3 length: 15 amino acids. The CDR3 loop is CASRPRGEIYNEQFF. DNA of the CDR3: TGTGCCAGCAGACCGCGGGGGGAGATCTACAATGAGCAGTTCTTC.

V is TRBV20-1 and J is TRBJ2-6, with TRBD2 identical over 10 bases. The CDR3 contains 18 residues. Germline lookup yields CDR1 DFQATT and CDR2 SNEGSKA (reference sequence). Germline trimming cut 3 bases from V and 0 bases from J; bases unmatched to any gene: 8. The CDR3 loop reads CSASSPSGGPSGANVLTF. The CDR3 DNA reads as TGCAGTGCTAGTTCGCCTAGCGGGGGTCCCTCTGGGGCCAACGTCCTGACTTTC.

This clone has just a few counts. This chain links TRBV28 with TRBJ1-5, with 8 bases fitting TRBD1. CDR3 length equals 16 residues. V lost 3 bases, J lost 3 bases, and 7 bases stayed unmatched. Germline CDR1 reads MDHEN; CDR2 reads SYDVKM. DNA for the CDR3: TGTGCCAGCAGTTTGTTGGACAGGGCCTCCAATCAGCCCCAGCATTTT. Its protein product is CASSLLDRASNQPQHF.

The chain joins TRBV13 to TRBJ2-3; D may be TRBD2 (5 bases). There are 17 residues in the CDR3. The V gene's germline CDR1 is PRHDT and CDR2 FYEKMQ (reference sequence). The ends were cut back, 2 bases at V and 0 bases at J, with 15 bases in the middle. The CDR3 loop is CASSLRFGGPSTDTQYF. DNA of the CDR3: TGTGCCAGCAGCTTAAGGTTCGGCGGGCCTAGCACAGATACGCAGTATTTT.

This chain links TRBV4-1 with TRBJ2-7, with D possibly being TRBD1 (6 bases). Looked up from germline, CDR1 is MGHRA and CDR2 is YSYEKL. The V gene lost 4 bases and the J gene lost 5 bases, with 12 bases spanning the gap. The CDR3 loop spans 13 amino acids. The CDR3: CASSRRQDHEQYF. CDR3 bases: TGCGCCAGCAGCCGCCGACAGGATCACGAGCAGTACTTC.